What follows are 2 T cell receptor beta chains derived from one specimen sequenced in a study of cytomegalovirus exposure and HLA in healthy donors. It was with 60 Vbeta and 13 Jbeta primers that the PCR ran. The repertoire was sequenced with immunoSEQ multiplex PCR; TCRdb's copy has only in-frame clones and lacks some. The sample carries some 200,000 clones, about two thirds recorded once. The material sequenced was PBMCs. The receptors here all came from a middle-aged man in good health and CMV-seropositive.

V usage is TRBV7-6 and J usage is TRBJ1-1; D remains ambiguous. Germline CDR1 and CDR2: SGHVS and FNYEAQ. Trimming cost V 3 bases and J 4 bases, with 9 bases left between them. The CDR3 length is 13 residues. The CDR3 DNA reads TGTGCCAGCAGCTTTAACGCGGGCACTGAAGCTTTCTTT. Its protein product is CASSFNAGTEAFF.

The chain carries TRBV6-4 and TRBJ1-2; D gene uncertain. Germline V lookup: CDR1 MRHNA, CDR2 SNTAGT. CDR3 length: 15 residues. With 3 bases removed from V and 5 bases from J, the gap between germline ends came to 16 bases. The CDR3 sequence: CASSDQAPPRYGYTF. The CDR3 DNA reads TGTGCCAGCAGTGATCAGGCCCCCCCAAGATATGGCTACACCTTC.